The text below deals with one T cell receptor (beta chain). Germline CDR1 LGHDT, CDR2 YNNKEL (reference sequence). V dropped 2 bases and J dropped 0 bases, with 11 bases sitting between them. The CDR3 sequence is 16 residues long. This sample was included in a study of blood T cell repertoires in COVID-19. Turning to the study itself: The analysed material was cDNA or gDNA that came from T cells, B-cell-depleted T cells, or PBMCs.

Study processing details: Reference gene primer amplification in the assay estimated nucleated cell counts. The protocol was immunoSEQ multiplex PCR, while the TCRdb copy is restricted to in-frame clones and leaves out a portion. V and J calls and clone size are given by that table; D and trimming were obtained from the DNA. The repertoire holds over 150,000 clones, just over 90% seen once, with around 5.1% in the top ten. The origin of this receptor is a man younger than 35 with COVID-19, enrolled during active disease. The rearrangement links TRBV3-1 (or the pseudogene TRBV3-2) to TRBJ1-3; the D gene is possibly TRBD1 (6 bases). Sequencing used peripheral blood. CDR3 loop: CASSQRDRLSGNTIYF. The CDR3 bases are TGTGCCAGCAGCCAACGAGACAGGCTCTCTGGAAACACCATATATTTT.